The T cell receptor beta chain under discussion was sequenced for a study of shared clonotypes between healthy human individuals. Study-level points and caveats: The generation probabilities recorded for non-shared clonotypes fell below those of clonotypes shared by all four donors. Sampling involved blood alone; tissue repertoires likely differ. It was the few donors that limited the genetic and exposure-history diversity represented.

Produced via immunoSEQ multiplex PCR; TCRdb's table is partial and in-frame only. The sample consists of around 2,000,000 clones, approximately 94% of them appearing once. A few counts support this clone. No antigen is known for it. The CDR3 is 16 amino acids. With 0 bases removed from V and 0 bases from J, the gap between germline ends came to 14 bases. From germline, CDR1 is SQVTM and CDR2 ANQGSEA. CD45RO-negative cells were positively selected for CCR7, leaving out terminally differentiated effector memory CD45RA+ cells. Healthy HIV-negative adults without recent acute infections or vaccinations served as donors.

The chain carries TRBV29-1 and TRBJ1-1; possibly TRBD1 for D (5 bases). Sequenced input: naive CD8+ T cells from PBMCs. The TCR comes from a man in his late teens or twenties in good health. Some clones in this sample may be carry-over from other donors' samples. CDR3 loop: CSVEDGYRQLNTEAFF. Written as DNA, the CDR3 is TGCAGCGTTGAAGATGGATATCGACAGCTGAACACTGAAGCTTTCTTT.